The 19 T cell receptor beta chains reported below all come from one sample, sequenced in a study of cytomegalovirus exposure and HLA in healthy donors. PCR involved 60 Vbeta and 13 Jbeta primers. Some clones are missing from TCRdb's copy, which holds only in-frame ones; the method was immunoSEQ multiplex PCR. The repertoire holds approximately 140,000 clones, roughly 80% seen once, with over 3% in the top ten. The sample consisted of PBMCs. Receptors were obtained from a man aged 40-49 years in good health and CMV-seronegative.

The CDR3 protein is CASSQDERGGYEQYF. CDR3 nucleotides: TGTGCCAGCAGCCAAGATGAGCGGGGGGGCTACGAGCAGTACTTC. The chain couples TRBV4-2 to TRBJ2-5; 10 bases match TRBD2. The assigned J gene may be wrong: the sequence end matches TRBJ2-7 better. Germline values: CDR1 LGHNA, CDR2 YNFKEQ. The CDR3 is made up of 15 amino acids.

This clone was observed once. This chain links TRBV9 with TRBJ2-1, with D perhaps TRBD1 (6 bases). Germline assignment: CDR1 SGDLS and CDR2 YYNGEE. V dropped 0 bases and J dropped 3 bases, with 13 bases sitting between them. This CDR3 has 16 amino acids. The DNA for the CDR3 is TGTGCCAGCAGCGTAGGCTCCGGGACACACTACAATGAGCAGTTCTTC. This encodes CASSVGSGTHYNEQFF. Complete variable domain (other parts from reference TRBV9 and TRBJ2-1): DSGVTQTPKHLITATGQRVTLRCSPRSGDLSVYWYQQSLDQGLQFLIQYYNGEERAKGNILERFSAQQFPDLHSELNLSSLELGDSALYFCASSVGSGTHYNEQFFGPGTRLTVL.

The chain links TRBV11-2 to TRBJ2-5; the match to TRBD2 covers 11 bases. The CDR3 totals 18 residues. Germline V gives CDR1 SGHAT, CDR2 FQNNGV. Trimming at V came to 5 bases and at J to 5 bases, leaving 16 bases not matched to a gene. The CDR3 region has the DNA TGTGCCAGCAGCCCCCTCGCCGGAATAGCGGGGGGGCGGGAGACCCAGTACTTC. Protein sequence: CASSPLAGIAGGRETQYF.

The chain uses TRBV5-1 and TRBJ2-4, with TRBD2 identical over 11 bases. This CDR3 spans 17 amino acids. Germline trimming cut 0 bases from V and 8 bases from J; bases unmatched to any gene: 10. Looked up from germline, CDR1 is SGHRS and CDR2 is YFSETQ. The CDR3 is CASSLAASGGSRYIQYF. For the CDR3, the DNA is TGCGCCAGCAGCTTGGCTGCTAGCGGGGGGTCTAGGTACATTCAGTACTTC.

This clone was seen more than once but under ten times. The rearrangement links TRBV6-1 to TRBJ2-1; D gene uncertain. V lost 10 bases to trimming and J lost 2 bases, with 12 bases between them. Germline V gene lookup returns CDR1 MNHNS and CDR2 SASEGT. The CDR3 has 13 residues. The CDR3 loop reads CATETETYNEQFF. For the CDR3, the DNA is TGTGCCACGGAGACGGAGACCTACAATGAGCAGTTCTTC.

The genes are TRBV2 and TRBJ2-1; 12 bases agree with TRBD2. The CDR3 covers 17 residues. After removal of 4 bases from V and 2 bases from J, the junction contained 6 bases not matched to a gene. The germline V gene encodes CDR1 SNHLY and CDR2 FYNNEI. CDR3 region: CASSVPSGGATYNEQFF. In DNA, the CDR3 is TGTGCCAGCAGTGTACCTAGCGGGGGGGCAACCTACAATGAGCAGTTCTTC.

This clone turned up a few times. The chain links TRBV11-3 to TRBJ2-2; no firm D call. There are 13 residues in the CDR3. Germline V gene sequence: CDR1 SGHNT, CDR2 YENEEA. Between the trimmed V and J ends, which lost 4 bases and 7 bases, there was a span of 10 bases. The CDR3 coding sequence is TGTGCCAGCAGCTCCAAAATCAACGGGGAGCTGTTTTTT. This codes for CASSSKINGELFF.

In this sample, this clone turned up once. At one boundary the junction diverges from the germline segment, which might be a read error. CDR3 residues: CASSPLDRATYTQYF. The CDR3 DNA sequence: TGTGCCAGCAGCCCACTTGACAGGGCCACATATACGCAGTATTTT. The chain carries TRBV6-1 and TRBJ2-3, with 7 bases that match TRBD1. The V gene's germline CDR1 is MNHNS and CDR2 SASEGT. The CDR3 consists of 15 residues.

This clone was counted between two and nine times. CDR3: CASSEGTGGGYGYTF. The CDR3 region has the DNA TGTGCCAGCAGCGAAGGGACAGGGGGCGGCTATGGCTACACCTTC. V usage is TRBV5-6 and J usage is TRBJ1-2, with 12 bases aligning to TRBD1. Germline V gene lookup returns CDR1 SGHDT and CDR2 YYEEEE. V gave up 4 bases and J gave up 4 bases; unmatched junction bases: 5. The CDR3 runs 15 residues.

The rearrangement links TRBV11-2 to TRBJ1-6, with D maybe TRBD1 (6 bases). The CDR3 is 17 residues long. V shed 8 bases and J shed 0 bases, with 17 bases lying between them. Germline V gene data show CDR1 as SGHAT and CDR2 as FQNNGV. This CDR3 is CASDSDGTSSYNSPLHF. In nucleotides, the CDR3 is TGTGCCAGCGATTCCGACGGGACAAGCTCCTATAATTCACCCCTCCACTTT.

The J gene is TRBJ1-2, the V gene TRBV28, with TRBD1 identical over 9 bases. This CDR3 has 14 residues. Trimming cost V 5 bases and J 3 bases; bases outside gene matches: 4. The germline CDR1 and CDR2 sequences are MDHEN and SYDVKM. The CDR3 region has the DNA TGTGCCAGCAGTGTGGGACAGGGCGACTATGGCTACACCTTC. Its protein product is CASSVGQGDYGYTF.

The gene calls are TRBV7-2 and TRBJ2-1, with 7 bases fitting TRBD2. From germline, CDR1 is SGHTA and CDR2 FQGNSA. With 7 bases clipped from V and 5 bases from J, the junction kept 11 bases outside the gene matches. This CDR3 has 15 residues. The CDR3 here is CASTPRRRGNNEQFF. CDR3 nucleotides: TGTGCCAGCACCCCCCGTCGGCGGGGGAACAATGAGCAGTTCTTC. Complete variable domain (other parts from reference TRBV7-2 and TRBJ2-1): GAGVSQSPSNKVTEKGKDVELRCDPISGHTALYWYRQSLGQGLEFLIYFQGNSAPDKSGLPSDRFSAERTGGSVSTLTIQRTQQEDSAVYLCASTPRRRGNNEQFFGPGTRLTVL.

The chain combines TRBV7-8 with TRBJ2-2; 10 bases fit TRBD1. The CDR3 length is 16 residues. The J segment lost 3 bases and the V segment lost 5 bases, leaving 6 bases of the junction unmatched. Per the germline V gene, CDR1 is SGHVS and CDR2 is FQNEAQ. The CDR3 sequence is CASSELGTGDTGELFF. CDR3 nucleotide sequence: TGTGCCAGCAGCGAACTTGGGACAGGGGACACCGGGGAGCTGTTTTTT.

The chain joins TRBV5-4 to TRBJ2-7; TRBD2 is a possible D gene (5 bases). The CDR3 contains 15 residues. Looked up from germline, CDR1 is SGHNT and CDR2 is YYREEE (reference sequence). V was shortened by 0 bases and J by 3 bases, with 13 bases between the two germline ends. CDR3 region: CASSLAGGSGYEQYF. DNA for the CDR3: TGTGCCAGCAGCTTGGCGGGTGGGAGCGGCTACGAGCAGTACTTC.

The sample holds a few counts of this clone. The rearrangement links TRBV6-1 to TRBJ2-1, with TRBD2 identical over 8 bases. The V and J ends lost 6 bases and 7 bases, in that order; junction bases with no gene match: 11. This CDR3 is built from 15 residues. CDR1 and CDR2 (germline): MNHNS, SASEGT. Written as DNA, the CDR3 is TGTGCCAGCAGATTAGAGGGACTAGTGGTTAATGAGCAGTTCTTC. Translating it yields CASRLEGLVVNEQFF.

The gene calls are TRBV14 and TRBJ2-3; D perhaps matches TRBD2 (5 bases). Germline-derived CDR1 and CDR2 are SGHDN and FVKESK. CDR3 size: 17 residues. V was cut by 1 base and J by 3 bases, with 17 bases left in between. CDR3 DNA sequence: TGTGCCAGCAGCCAAGTTCCATGGACCTCGGGAACAGATACGCAGTATTTT. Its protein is CASSQVPWTSGTDTQYF.

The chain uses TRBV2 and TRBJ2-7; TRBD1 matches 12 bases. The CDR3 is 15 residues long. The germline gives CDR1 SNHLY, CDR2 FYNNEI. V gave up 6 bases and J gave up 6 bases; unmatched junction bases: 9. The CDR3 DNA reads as TGTGCCAGCAGAACCGGGACAGGGGGCTGGAGCGAGCAGTACTTC. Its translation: CASRTGTGGWSEQYF.

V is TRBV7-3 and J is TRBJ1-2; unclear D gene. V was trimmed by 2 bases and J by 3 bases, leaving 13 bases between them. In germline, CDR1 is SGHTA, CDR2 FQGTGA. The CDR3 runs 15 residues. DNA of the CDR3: TGTGCCAGCAGCTTAGCTCCGGGATTGGACTATGGCTACACCTTC. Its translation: CASSLAPGLDYGYTF.

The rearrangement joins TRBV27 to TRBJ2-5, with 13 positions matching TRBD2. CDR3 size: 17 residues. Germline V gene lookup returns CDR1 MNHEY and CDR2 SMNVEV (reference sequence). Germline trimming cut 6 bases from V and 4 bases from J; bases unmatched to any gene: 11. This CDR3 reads CASSKSAGLAGRETQYF. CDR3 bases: TGTGCCAGCAGCAAATCAGCGGGACTAGCGGGGAGAGAGACCCAGTACTTC.